This T cell receptor (beta chain) was recorded in a study of T cell responses to AZD1222 COVID-19 vaccine. Of note for this clone: Its antigen is as yet unknown.

Study results and limitations: At study baseline, merely a handful of AZD1222 recipients were seropositive.

This CDR3 is built from 14 residues. V was shortened by 1 base and J by 4 bases, with 8 bases between the two germline ends. CDR1 and CDR2 from the germline V gene are MGHRA and YSYEKL. Generated by immunoSEQ multiplex PCR, the TCRdb table keeps only in-frame clones and is missing some. The top ten hold about 8% of the sample, which has around 140,000 clones, approximately 85% seen once. This chain uses TRBV4-1 with TRBJ2-1; D remains ambiguous. The input for sequencing was peripheral blood, taken on day 0 of AZD1222 vaccination. The source of this sequence is an adult in good health. CDR3 residues: CASSQAAPYNEQFF. In nucleotides, the CDR3 is TGCGCCAGCAGCCAAGCGGCCCCGTACAATGAGCAGTTCTTC.